Below are 29 T cell receptor beta chains sequenced from a single sample in a study of blood T cell repertoires in COVID-19 (dated by TCRdb to 2019 to 2021). To prepare the library, the immunoSEQ multiplex PCR assay was applied. TCRdb stores this immuneACCESS table with in-frame sequences only. Part of the clones is absent; in the studies checked, under half of the shortfall reflects unresolved V genes, and no reason is known for the rest. The table for this sample lists about 260,000 clones; about 88% of them were counted only once. The ten top clones hold roughly 4% of the sample. Sequencing was performed on peripheral blood. The receptor set was obtained from a man in his sixties who had recovered from COVID-19.

The chain is built from TRBV21-1 and TRBJ1-1. TRBV21-1 is termed a pseudogene. CDR3 size: 21 residues. The CDR3 bases are TGTGCCAGCAGCAACCAGCGGATGTGCCTGCAGCCGTGGTACCAGAACACTGAAGCTTTCTTT. It translates to CASSNQRMCLQPWYQNTEAFF.

This chain links TRBV14 with TRBJ2-6; the D gene is possibly TRBD2 (5 bases). V lost 10 bases and J lost 0, with 16 bases in between. CDR1 is SGHDN, CDR2 FVKESK, per germline. This CDR3 region has 16 residues. The CDR3 loop reads CATHRTGSSGANVLTF. As DNA, the CDR3 is TGTGCCACCCACCGGACGGGAAGCTCTGGGGCCAACGTCCTGACTTTC.

The chain recombines TRBV5-1 with TRBJ2-3; unclear D gene. V lost 6 bases to trimming and J lost 0 bases, with 11 bases between them. The germline gives CDR1 SGHRS, CDR2 YFSETQ. The length of the CDR3 is 14 residues. The DNA of the CDR3 is TGCGCCAGCATCGAGTCCGCTAGCACAGATACGCAGTATTTT. Translation gives CASIESASTDTQYF.

This sequence joins TRBV6-5 and TRBJ2-3, with D possibly matching TRBD2 (7 bases). V gave up 2 bases and J gave up 3 bases, with 9 bases separating them. Germline V gene data show CDR1 as MNHEY and CDR2 as SVGAGI. This CDR3 region has 14 residues. CDR3 sequence: CASSYGGATDTQYF. In DNA, the CDR3 is TGTGCCAGCAGTTACGGGGGGGCAACAGATACGCAGTATTTT.

This clone was counted between two and nine times. This chain uses TRBV10-3 with TRBJ1-2, with D perhaps TRBD1 (6 bases). V lost 8 bases, J lost 0 bases, and 10 bases lay in between. The germline V gene has CDR1 ENHRY and CDR2 SYGVKD. The CDR3 is made up of 13 amino acids. The CDR3 coding sequence is TGTGCCATCGGGACACCTGCTAACTATGGCTACACCTTC. Translating it yields CAIGTPANYGYTF.

The CDR3 sequence is CASRLDTANYGYTF. CDR3 coding DNA: TGCGCCAGCAGACTAGACACGGCTAACTATGGCTACACCTTC. The rearrangement joins TRBV5-1 to TRBJ1-2, with D uncertain. V was shortened by 5 bases and J by 0 bases, with 11 bases between the two germline ends. This CDR3 comprises 14 residues. CDR1 and CDR2 from the germline V gene are SGHRS and YFSETQ.

This chain uses TRBV3-1 (or the pseudogene TRBV3-2) with TRBJ2-3, with 8 bases identical to TRBD2. The CDR3 runs to 18 residues. In germline, CDR1 is LGHDT, CDR2 YNNKEL (reference sequence). V gave up 1 base and J gave up 2 bases; unmatched junction bases: 11. CDR3 sequence (DNA): TGTGCCAGCAGCCAAGGGGTTATAGGGACTAGATACACAGATACGCAGTATTTT. It specifies CASSQGVIGTRYTDTQYF.

The gene calls are TRBV19 and TRBJ1-6; 8 bases are shared with TRBD1. The trim removed 3 bases at V and 9 bases at J, leaving 7 bases unmatched. This CDR3 is built from 15 residues. CDR1 is LNHDA and CDR2 is SQIVND in the germline V gene (reference sequence). Written as DNA, the CDR3 is TGTGCCAGTAGTATGCGACAGGGGAATGGTTCACCCCTCCACTTT. Its protein product is CASSMRQGNGSPLHF.

This rearrangement joins TRBV7-9 to TRBJ1-4, with TRBD1 identical over 8 bases. The CDR3 is 14 amino acids. The V gene end was trimmed by 3 bases and the J gene end by 8 bases; junction bases not matched to a gene: 5. Germline loops: CDR1 SEHNR, CDR2 FQNEAQ (reference sequence). The CDR3 sequence is CASSFGQGREKLFF. The CDR3 DNA reads TGTGCCAGCAGCTTTGGACAGGGTAGAGAAAAACTGTTTTTT.

J is TRBJ2-3 and V is TRBV19; TRBD2 might be the D (7 bases). Germline loops: CDR1 LNHDA, CDR2 SQIVND (reference sequence). The CDR3 runs 16 residues. With 2 bases removed from V and 5 bases from J, the gap between germline ends came to 17 bases. CDR3 sequence reads: CASSILFRGAIDTQYF. The CDR3 coding sequence is TGTGCCAGTAGTATACTCTTCCGGGGGGCTATAGATACGCAGTATTTT.

The DNA for the CDR3 is TGTGCCAGCAGTTTAGGGCAGGGGGCTACCTACGAGCAGTACTTC. It yields the protein CASSLGQGATYEQYF. The chain carries TRBV27 and TRBJ2-7; 8 bases fit TRBD1. The CDR3 loop spans 15 amino acids. Germline assignment: CDR1 MNHEY and CDR2 SMNVEV (reference sequence). After removal of 2 bases from V and 2 bases from J, the junction contained 5 bases not matched to a gene.

This clone was counted only a few times. The chain links TRBV24-1 to TRBJ2-2; D is ambiguous. CDR1 and CDR2 (germline): KGHDR, SFDVKD. Between the trimmed V and J ends, which lost 5 bases and 4 bases, there was a span of 7 bases. The CDR3 runs 13 residues. In DNA form, the CDR3 reads TGTGCCACCAGTGGAGCACGCACCGGGGAGCTGTTTTTT. Its translation: CATSGARTGELFF.

The J gene is TRBJ2-7, the V gene TRBV7-9; no reliable D call. There are 12 residues in the CDR3. Per the germline V gene, CDR1 is SEHNR and CDR2 is FQNEAQ (reference sequence). V gave up 5 bases and J gave up 2 bases, with 7 bases separating them. The CDR3 DNA is TGTGCCAGCAGCCAAGAGGCCTACGAGCAGTACTTC. Translating it yields CASSQEAYEQYF.

The J gene is TRBJ2-3, the V gene TRBV6-4; 11 nucleotides line up with TRBD2. Germline CDR1 is MRHNA and CDR2 is SNTAGT. This CDR3 comprises 14 residues. The V gene end was trimmed by 4 bases and the J gene end by 5 bases; junction bases not matched to a gene: 2. The CDR3 coding sequence is TGTGCCAGCAGTGCTAGCGGGGGGAGAGATACGCAGTATTTT. Translated, it gives CASSASGGRDTQYF.

The rearrangement joins TRBV2 to TRBJ2-2; 9 bases align to TRBD1. CDR1 and CDR2 (germline): SNHLY, FYNNEI. The CDR3 length is 13 residues. Trimming removed 9 bases from V and 4 bases from J; junction bases left unmatched: 3. Here the CDR3 DNA reads TGTGCCAGACAGGGGGCTCTCACCGGGGAGCTGTTTTTT. Translation gives CARQGALTGELFF.

The chain is built from TRBV2 and TRBJ1-4; D is unclear. Germline CDR1 reads SNHLY; CDR2 reads FYNNEI. The CDR3 totals 16 residues. The V and J ends lost 3 bases and 3 bases respectively, with 14 bases between them. CDR3 region: CASSDNIAVSNEKLFF. The CDR3 DNA reads as TGTGCCAGCAGTGACAATATCGCGGTTTCTAATGAAAAACTGTTTTTT.

This chain's CDR3 is CASSLDRQGDYGYTF. CDR3 nucleotides: TGTGCCAGCAGTTTAGATCGACAGGGAGACTATGGCTACACCTTC. The rearrangement uses TRBV27 and TRBJ1-2, with 7 bases that match TRBD1. The trim removed 2 bases at V and 3 bases at J, leaving 6 bases unmatched. This CDR3 has 15 amino acids. Germline V gene lookup returns CDR1 MNHEY and CDR2 SMNVEV (reference sequence).

This chain joins TRBV18 and TRBJ2-7, with 8 bases that match TRBD1. Trimming at V came to 5 bases and at J to 1 base, leaving 4 bases not matched to a gene. Germline V gives CDR1 KGHSH, CDR2 LQKENI. This CDR3 region has 14 residues. In DNA form, the CDR3 reads TGTGCCAGCTCATCGGGACAGGATTCCTACGAGCAGTACTTC. It translates to CASSSGQDSYEQYF.

The J gene is TRBJ1-5, the V gene TRBV6-5; D remains unclear. The CDR3 length is 13 residues. The V and J ends lost 8 bases and 6 bases respectively, with 14 bases between them. Looked up from germline, CDR1 is MNHEY and CDR2 is SVGAGI. The CDR3 reads CASGREGTQPQHF. The DNA of the CDR3 is TGTGCCAGCGGACGTGAGGGTACTCAGCCCCAGCATTTT.

V usage is TRBV3-1 (or the pseudogene TRBV3-2) and J usage is TRBJ1-2; D gene unclear. Germline CDR1 reads LGHDT; CDR2 reads YNNKEL (reference sequence). Between the trimmed V and J ends, which lost 4 bases and 14 bases, there was a span of 17 bases. CDR3 length equals 12 residues. As DNA, the CDR3 is TGTGCCAGCAGCCCGGACTCCCGGAGAACGACCTTC. Protein product: CASSPDSRRTTF.

V is TRBV23-1 and J is TRBJ1-2; 7 bases agree with TRBD1. TRBV23-1 is labeled an ORF, and its function is uncertain. After removal of 0 bases from V and 6 bases from J, the junction contained 4 bases not matched to a gene. This CDR3 contains 14 residues. The CDR3 spells CASSQSYRGNGYTF. CDR3 coding DNA: TGCGCCAGCAGTCAATCGTACAGGGGAAATGGCTACACCTTC.

The chain couples TRBV7-2 to TRBJ2-2; D perhaps matches TRBD1 (5 bases). Trimming took off 8 bases at V and 0 bases at J, with 22 bases between the two ends. CDR1 and CDR2 (germline): SGHTA, FQGNSA. CDR3 length equals 18 residues. In DNA, the CDR3 is TGTGCCAGCCCGAAAAGGGGCGCGCCATCAACGAACACCGGGGAGCTGTTTTTT. This encodes CASPKRGAPSTNTGELFF.

The table lists this clone with a count of one. The genes are TRBV7-2 and TRBJ2-5; tentatively, D is TRBD1 (6 bases). Germline V gene sequence: CDR1 SGHTA, CDR2 FQGNSA. This CDR3 comprises 15 residues. With 0 bases removed from V and 6 bases from J, the gap between germline ends came to 14 bases. The chain's CDR3 is CASSLAGTPRKTQYF. For the CDR3, the DNA is TGTGCCAGCAGCTTAGCCGGGACACCCCGAAAGACCCAGTACTTC.

Concerning this clone itself: In the same sample, other DNA sequences code for this CDR3. The J gene is TRBJ2-7, the V gene TRBV29-1; TRBD2 matches at 7 bases. CDR1 and CDR2 (germline): SQVTM, ANQGSEA. The CDR3 runs to 12 residues. V gave up 6 bases and J gave up 2 bases; unmatched junction bases: 4. CDR3 DNA sequence: TGCAGCGTCAGGACTAGGCCCTACGAGCAGTACTTC. Protein sequence: CSVRTRPYEQYF.

J is TRBJ1-1 and V is TRBV6-6; the match to TRBD1 covers 9 bases. Germline-derived CDR1 and CDR2 are MNHNY and SVGAGI (reference sequence). The CDR3 loop spans 15 amino acids. V was clipped by 8 bases and J by 0 bases; unmatched bases: 7. Here the CDR3 DNA reads TGTGCCAGCGGACGACAGGGGGGTATGAACACTGAAGCTTTCTTT. Its translation is CASGRQGGMNTEAFF.

J is TRBJ2-7 and V is TRBV24-1, with TRBD1 matching 7 bases. The V segment lost 4 bases and the J segment 9 bases; nucleotides outside the gene matches: 8. The germline V gene has CDR1 KGHDR and CDR2 SFDVKD. CDR3 length: 13 residues. The CDR3 region has the DNA TGTGCCACCAGTGACACACAGGGGTATGGGCAGTACTTC. Protein sequence: CATSDTQGYGQYF.

The chain joins TRBV6-5 to TRBJ1-6; a possible D gene is TRBD1 (6 bases). The V and J ends lost 7 bases and 11 bases respectively, with 15 bases between them. The CDR3 runs to 13 residues. Germline assignment: CDR1 MNHEY and CDR2 SVGAGI. CDR3 in amino acids: CASNPTGRPPLHF. The CDR3 nucleotides are TGTGCCAGCAACCCGACAGGCAGGCCACCCCTCCACTTT.

This chain uses TRBV11-1 with TRBJ2-7; D is perhaps TRBD1 (6 bases). The CDR3 covers 15 residues. The V gene's germline CDR1 is SGHAT and CDR2 FQDESV (reference sequence). The V and J ends lost 5 bases and 6 bases respectively, with 20 bases between them. The CDR3 DNA sequence: TGTGCCAGCAGCCCCAGGGACACCCGCCCCGGCGAGCAGTACTTC. Translation: CASSPRDTRPGEQYF.

The chain combines TRBV6-2 or TRBV6-3 with TRBJ2-7; TRBD2 might be the D (6 bases). V was trimmed by 5 bases and J by 3 bases, leaving 17 bases between them. This CDR3 region has 15 residues. The germline V gene has CDR1 MNHEY and CDR2 SVGEGT. The CDR3: CASSRPSVGGYEQYF. In DNA form, the CDR3 reads TGTGCCAGCAGTCGCCCGTCCGTCGGGGGCTACGAGCAGTACTTC.